This T cell receptor (beta chain) was recorded in a study of control samples from healthy donors and cancer patients (dated by TCRdb to the early 2020s). Libraries came from the immunoSEQ multiplex PCR assay. TCRdb carries this immuneACCESS record with in-frame sequences only. Its versions omit some clonotypes, under half of them owing to an unresolved V gene in the studies checked, with the rest unexplained. In this sample the table shows roughly 160,000 clones, 80% to 90% of which occur a single time. The ten largest clonotypes hold under 5% of the sample. In the case of this clone: The antigen this receptor binds is unknown. The limits of the CDR3 on the DNA are not certain, so only TCRdb's listed CDR3 is given.

The sequence was collected from a woman aged 25 to 39 in good health. The sample was blood.

The CDR3 reads CASSQVGDGAKEFF. The chain is encoded by TRBV4-2 joined to TRBJ2-1. The germline V gene sets CDR1 to LGHNA and CDR2 to YNFKEQ. The CDR3 sequence holds 14 residues, the cysteine and phenylalanine included.